The entry below gives a single T cell receptor (beta chain) sequence along with its context. The V gene's germline CDR1 is LNHDA and CDR2 SQIVND (reference sequence). The junction had 8 bases not matched to a gene; V was cut back by 9 bases and J by 0 bases. This CDR3 has 14 amino acids. These data are taken from a study of blood T cell repertoires in COVID-19. Background on the study: Sources were T cells, B-cell-depleted T cells, or PBMCs; the material itself was cDNA or gDNA.

Per the original methods: Researchers report that nucleated cell counts were estimated from reference gene primer amplification. Clones were sequenced by immunoSEQ multiplex PCR, and TCRdb holds only the in-frame ones, with some missing. The V and J calls and the clone size are those of that table, but D and trimming were determined from the DNA. Among about 170,000 clones, more than 60% were seen once, and the ten largest hold around 2.8%. The sequence was collected from a man aged 65 to 79 with acute or convalescent COVID-19. Sequencing was done on a sample of peripheral blood. V is TRBV19 and J is TRBJ2-7, with 7 positions matching TRBD1. CDR3 sequence reads: CASQGVQSSYEQYF. DNA of the CDR3: TGTGCCAGCCAGGGGGTTCAGAGCTCCTACGAGCAGTACTTC.